The source of this T cell receptor (beta chain) is a study of shared clonotypes between healthy human individuals. Overall study findings and caveats: Blood was the only sampled material, and tissue repertoires likely differ.

Trimming left V 1 base short and J 10 bases short, with 11 bases between. The CDR3 consists of 13 residues. Germline-derived CDR1 and CDR2 are MNHEY and SMNVEV (reference sequence). Worth noting for this clone: The antigen remains undetermined.

Profiled with immunoSEQ multiplex PCR; TCRdb holds only in-frame clones, not every one. The data contain more than 400,000 clones, about 96% of them singletons. The origin of this receptor is a woman in her twenties or thirties in good health. Sequencing input: naive CD4+ T cells sorted from blood. Noted subset: CD45RA+ positively selected. The rearrangement joins TRBV27 to TRBJ2-1, with D possibly called TRBD1 or TRBD2 (5 bases each). Here the CDR3 reads CASSLWGRDEQFF. The CDR3 bases are TGTGCCAGCAGTTTATGGGGAAGGGACGAGCAGTTCTTC.